This TCR beta chain was profiled in a study of T-cell reconstitution after alpha-beta-depleted transplantation in children. Unique molecular identifiers were incorporated when the TCRbeta library was constructed. TCRdb passed the PCR reads through MiXCR, listing each CDR3 protein once. The profile shows about 98,000 distinct CDR3 sequences, about 22% of them singletons. Germline V gene data show CDR1 as SGHRS and CDR2 as YFSETQ. The V and J ends lost 2 bases and 0 bases, in that order; junction bases with no gene match: 6. This CDR3 contains 16 residues. This TCR derives from a boy between 2 and 10 years old with acute lymphoblastic leukemia, due to receive a stem cell transplant. The sample was PBMCs, taken before TCRalphabeta/CD19-depleted stem cell transplant. The J gene is TRBJ2-3, the V gene TRBV5-1, with 7 bases lining up with TRBD2. Written as DNA, the CDR3 is TGCGCCAGCAGCTTCCCTAGCGGAGCGAGCACAGATACGCAGTATTTT. As protein: CASSFPSGASTDTQYF.